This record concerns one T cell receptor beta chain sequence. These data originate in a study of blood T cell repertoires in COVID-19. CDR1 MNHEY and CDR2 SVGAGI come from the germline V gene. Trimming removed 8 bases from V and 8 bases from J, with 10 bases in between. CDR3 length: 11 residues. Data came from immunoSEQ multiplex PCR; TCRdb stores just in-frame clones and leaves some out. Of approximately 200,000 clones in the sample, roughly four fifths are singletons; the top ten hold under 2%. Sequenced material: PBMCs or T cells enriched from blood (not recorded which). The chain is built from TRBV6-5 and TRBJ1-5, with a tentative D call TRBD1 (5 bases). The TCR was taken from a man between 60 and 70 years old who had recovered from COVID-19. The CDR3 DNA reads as TGTGCCAGCGGGACTGGAGAGCCCCAGCATTTT. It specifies CASGTGEPQHF.